This T cell receptor beta chain is from a study of T cells in Graves' hyperthyroidism and ophthalmopathy. General study results and limits: The model predicted ophthalmopathy a median roughly 6.3 months before onset. The blood repertoire included most of the expanded thyroid clonotypes above 0.001.

In the case of this clonotype: The antigen is unknown. Being one base from a much bigger clone, this may be a read error.

The investigators amplified TCR beta CDR3 regions from RNA transcripts. Carried out on the TCR CDR3, a first-round RT-PCR used the HTBI primer set. MiXCR was run by TCRdb on the multiplex PCR reads, yielding one entry per CDR3 protein. The sample records hundreds of thousands of distinct CDR3 sequences, roughly 45% being singletons. CDR3 length: 13 residues. Germline loops: CDR1 LNHDA, CDR2 SQIVND (reference sequence). This TCR derives from an adult man with Graves' disease, either hyperthyroidism or ophthalmopathy (not recorded which). Material for sequencing was peripheral blood or thyroid tissue (not recorded which). This rearrangement joins TRBV19 to TRBJ2-5; D is perhaps TRBD1 or TRBD2 (5 bases each). CDR3 loop: CASSRGAQEAQYF. CDR3 in DNA: TGTGCCAGTAGCCGAGGGGCCCAAGAGGCCCAGTACTTC.